The 32 T cell receptor beta chains given below trace back to one sample, sequenced in a study of T-cell reconstitution after alpha-beta-depleted transplantation in children. This sample's TCRbeta library carried unique molecular identifier barcodes. TCRdb re-called the PCR reads through MiXCR, storing one row per CDR3 protein. This table has around 200,000 distinct CDR3 sequences, approximately 15% appearing once. The material sequenced was PBMCs, mostly from graft donor cells, taken 360 days after TCRalphabeta/CD19-depleted stem cell transplant. These receptors were taken from a male patient aged 2-15 years who had a stem cell transplant for acute lymphoblastic leukemia, so the T cells may come from the graft donor.

The chain has TRBV3-1 and TRBJ2-1, with 11 bases identical to TRBD2. This CDR3 spans 15 amino acids. V shed 3 bases, J shed 7 bases, and the junction held 5 bases outside the gene matches. The V gene's germline CDR1 is LGHDT and CDR2 YNNKEL (reference sequence). The CDR3 bases are TGTGCCAGCAGCCAGGTGACTAGCGGGGATAATGAGCAGTTCTTC. Translated, it gives CASSQVTSGDNEQFF.

This clonotype was picked up a small number of times. The V call is TRBV7-2, the J call TRBJ2-7, with 10 bases identical to TRBD1. Losses at the gene ends were 3 bases for V and 3 bases for J; bases not matched to a gene: 5. This CDR3 comprises 15 residues. CDR1 and CDR2 (germline): SGHTA, FQGNSA. For the CDR3, the DNA is TGTGCCAGCAGCTTGGGACAGGGGTCTTTCTACGAGCAGTACTTC. It yields the protein CASSLGQGSFYEQYF.

V is TRBV6-1 and J is TRBJ1-6; D gene ambiguous. Trimming removed 5 bases at V and 8 bases at J, with 7 bases between. The CDR3 has 12 residues. Germline CDR1 and CDR2: MNHNS and SASEGT. The CDR3 is CASSHHDSPLHF. In DNA, the CDR3 is TGTGCCAGCAGTCATCACGATTCACCCCTCCACTTT.

The chain has TRBV7-2 and TRBJ1-3; TRBD1 might be the D (5 bases). Between the trimmed V and J ends, which lost 5 bases and 2 bases, there was a span of 13 bases. The CDR3 spans 15 residues. Looked up from germline, CDR1 is SGHTA and CDR2 is FQGNSA. The CDR3 region is CASSLSGGTGNTIYF. In nucleotides, the CDR3 is TGTGCCAGCAGCCTCAGTGGGGGTACTGGAAACACCATATATTTT.

This clonotype has just a few counts. The rearrangement uses TRBV27 and TRBJ1-1; possibly TRBD1 for D (5 bases). This CDR3 has 19 residues. The germline V and J ends were trimmed by 3 bases and 5 bases, with 28 bases remaining between them. Germline CDR1 is MNHEY and CDR2 is SMNVEV (reference sequence). The CDR3 nucleotides read TGTGCCAGCAGTTTGAGACAGAAGGGTAGCTGGATGGGCGGAACTGAAGCTTTCTTT. This codes for CASSLRQKGSWMGGTEAFF.

This chain links TRBV3-1 with TRBJ1-2, with D maybe TRBD1 (5 bases). This CDR3 region has 15 residues. Between the trimmed V and J ends, which lost 1 base and 7 bases, there was a span of 16 bases. CDR1 is LGHDT, CDR2 YNNKEL, per germline (reference sequence). CDR3 region: CASSQVGGRDGGYTF. The CDR3, as DNA: TGTGCCAGCAGCCAAGTAGGAGGCAGGGATGGTGGCTACACCTTC.

The chain couples TRBV5-1 to TRBJ2-1; perhaps D is TRBD1 or TRBD2 (6 bases each). The CDR3 spans 15 residues. Germline CDR1 reads SGHRS; CDR2 reads YFSETQ. Trimming took off 0 bases at V and 2 bases at J, with 9 bases between the two ends. CDR3 region: CASSLVGGPYNEQFF. DNA for the CDR3: TGCGCCAGCAGCTTGGTAGGGGGGCCCTACAATGAGCAGTTCTTC.

This clonotype occurred a few times. The genes are TRBV2 and TRBJ2-6; D unclear. Germline V gives CDR1 SNHLY, CDR2 FYNNEI. The germline V and J ends were trimmed by 7 bases and 6 bases, with 4 bases remaining between them. The CDR3 is made up of 11 amino acids. CDR3 sequence (DNA): TGTGCCAGCACAGTGGCCAACGTCCTGACTTTC. Translating it yields CASTVANVLTF.

This clonotype showed up just a few times. V is TRBV7-8 and J is TRBJ1-4, with 8 nucleotides matching TRBD1. The CDR3 spans 17 residues. J lost 6 bases, V lost 1 base, and 10 bases had no gene match. Germline CDR1 reads SGHVS; CDR2 reads FQNEAQ. The CDR3: CASSLVRDRSWDEKLFF. The CDR3 nucleotides are TGTGCCAGCAGCTTAGTCCGGGACAGGTCCTGGGATGAAAAACTGTTTTTT.

Only a few counts were recorded for this clonotype. The chain carries TRBV30 and TRBJ1-1; D gene unclear. Trimming cost V 0 bases and J 5 bases, with 7 bases left between them. Germline V gene data show CDR1 as GTSNPN and CDR2 as SVGIG (reference sequence). The CDR3 contains 12 residues. CDR3 in amino acids: CAWSVSKTEAFF. CDR3 nucleotides: TGTGCCTGGAGTGTAAGTAAGACTGAAGCTTTCTTT.

In this sample, this clonotype turned up a few times. The rearrangement joins TRBV7-2 to TRBJ2-7, with D possibly matching TRBD2 (6 bases). The V end lost 2 bases, the J end lost 5 bases, and 19 bases lay between the germline ends. Per germline, CDR1 SGHTA and CDR2 FQGNSA. CDR3 length: 16 amino acids. CDR3 DNA: TGTGCCAGCAGCTTAATCGGCGGGGCCTCTCTCCACGAGCAGTACTTC. Encoded protein: CASSLIGGASLHEQYF. Drawing the rest from reference TRBV7-2 and TRBJ2-7, the complete variable domain is GAGVSQSPSNKVTEKGKDVELRCDPISGHTALYWYRQSLGQGLEFLIYFQGNSAPDKSGLPSDRFSAERTGGSVSTLTIQRTQQEDSAVYLCASSLIGGASLHEQYFGPGTRLTVT.

The V and J genes are TRBV2 and TRBJ2-5; 7 bases align to TRBD1. The CDR3 spans 12 residues. With V trimmed by 6 bases and J by 8 bases, 6 bases remained unmatched. CDR1 SNHLY and CDR2 FYNNEI come from the germline V gene. CDR3 nucleotide sequence: TGTGCCAGCAGACCCGGACAGGCAACCCAGTACTTC. It translates to CASRPGQATQYF.

CDR3 sequence reads: CATASTTNYGYTF. The CDR3 DNA is TGTGCCACCGCATCGACGACTAACTATGGCTACACCTTC. The chain employs TRBV6-2 or TRBV6-3 and TRBJ1-2; the D is unclear. The germline V and J ends were trimmed by 10 bases and 0 bases, with 12 bases remaining between them. Germline CDR1 is MNHEY and CDR2 is SVGEGT. This CDR3 has 13 amino acids.

The CDR3 DNA is TGTGCCAGTAGACGTAGCGGGGTCACTGGAGAGACCCAGTACTTC. Translated: CASRRSGVTGETQYF. The V and J genes are TRBV19 and TRBJ2-5; 8 bases agree with TRBD2. The ends lost 6 bases at V and 4 bases at J; junction bases unmatched: 10. CDR1 and CDR2 from the germline V gene are LNHDA and SQIVND (reference sequence). The length of the CDR3 is 15 residues.

This clonotype was recorded many times. The chain combines TRBV29-1 with TRBJ2-3; 7 bases agree with TRBD2. V trimming: 6 bases; J trimming: 6 bases; junction bases outside the gene matches: 9. The CDR3 is 13 amino acids. Germline V lookup: CDR1 SQVTM, CDR2 ANQGSEA. The CDR3 loop reads CSVDKLASDTQYF. The CDR3 DNA reads TGCAGCGTCGACAAACTAGCGTCTGATACGCAGTATTTT.

This clonotype occurred a few times. V gene TRBV10-3 combines with J gene TRBJ2-7; TRBD1 agrees at 8 bases. The CDR3 runs 14 residues. CDR1 is ENHRY and CDR2 is SYGVKD in the germline V gene. The chain's CDR3 is CATGRAGGLDEQYF. The CDR3 bases are TGTGCGACAGGAAGGGCAGGGGGCTTGGACGAGCAGTACTTC.

This clonotype was counted between two and nine times. V is TRBV5-1 and J is TRBJ2-1, with unresolved D. Germline V lookup: CDR1 SGHRS, CDR2 YFSETQ. The ends were cut back, 5 bases at V and 8 bases at J, with 11 bases in the middle. There are 12 residues in the CDR3. CDR3 nucleotide sequence: TGCGCCAGCAGTCACGACGTGGATGAGCAGTTCTTC. It encodes CASSHDVDEQFF.

This clonotype was counted only a few times. This sequence joins TRBV7-2 and TRBJ2-5; TRBD2 is a possible D gene (6 bases). V was clipped by 5 bases and J by 5 bases, with 18 bases between them. There are 15 residues in the CDR3. CDR1 is SGHTA and CDR2 is FQGNSA in the germline V gene. CDR3 DNA: TGTGCCAGCAGCCCTAACTGGGGGGTTGGGGAGACCCAGTACTTC. As protein: CASSPNWGVGETQYF.

V gene TRBV28 combines with J gene TRBJ1-5; D gene unclear. Looked up from germline, CDR1 is MDHEN and CDR2 is SYDVKM. The CDR3 is 15 residues long. V shed 6 bases and J shed 0 bases, with 12 bases lying between them. Here the CDR3 reads CASRFNWLSNQPQHF. The CDR3, as DNA: TGTGCCAGCAGATTTAACTGGCTTAGCAATCAGCCCCAGCATTTT.

The CDR3 loop reads CASSDEGWLGYTF. The CDR3 DNA is TGTGCCAGCAGTGATGAAGGGTGGTTAGGCTACACCTTC. The V and J genes are TRBV2 and TRBJ1-2; no firm D call. The CDR3 is 13 amino acids. Germline values: CDR1 SNHLY, CDR2 FYNNEI. V was pared by 3 bases and J by 8 bases, with 13 bases between.

In this sample, this clonotype turned up a few times. V is TRBV23-1 and J is TRBJ2-1; TRBD1 aligns across 9 bases. TRBV23-1 is assigned to the ORF class and has an uncertain function. The CDR3 totals 16 residues. Germline trimming cut 3 bases from V and 2 bases from J; bases unmatched to any gene: 5. The CDR3 loop reads CASSHQRDRAYNEQFF. The CDR3 DNA reads TGCGCCAGCAGTCATCAACGGGACAGGGCCTACAATGAGCAGTTCTTC.

This clonotype has ten or more counts. The V gene is TRBV12-3 or TRBV12-4, the J gene TRBJ2-5; D gene ambiguous. V was trimmed by 3 bases and J by 7 bases, leaving 18 bases between them. CDR3 length: 15 amino acids. As DNA, the CDR3 is TGTGCCAGCAGTTTCGGTAACAGCCAAAGTAGGACCCAGTACTTC. Its protein product is CASSFGNSQSRTQYF.

The J gene is TRBJ2-7, the V gene TRBV11-2; D gene unclear. Trimming shortened V by 6 bases and J by 0 bases, and 24 bases separated the two germline ends. This CDR3 is 18 amino acids long. The germline V gene encodes CDR1 SGHAT and CDR2 FQNNGV. CDR3 sequence: CASRQRGPEAWDSYEQYF. DNA for the CDR3: TGTGCCAGCAGACAAAGAGGACCCGAGGCATGGGACTCCTACGAGCAGTACTTC.

This clonotype has ten or more counts. CDR3 loop: CATSHMGNQPQHF. CDR3 bases: TGTGCCACCAGCCATATGGGCAATCAGCCCCAGCATTTT. The chain is built from TRBV24-1 and TRBJ1-5; D is ambiguous. Germline CDR1 is KGHDR and CDR2 is SFDVKD. The CDR3 is made up of 13 amino acids. Trimming took 7 bases from V and 2 from J, leaving 8 bases between them.

CDR3: CASSKRGSSYEQYF. CDR3 in DNA: TGTGCCAGCAGCAAAAGGGGAAGCTCCTACGAGCAGTACTTC. The chain joins TRBV14 to TRBJ2-7, with a weak D call TRBD1 (5 bases). Germline V lookup: CDR1 SGHDN, CDR2 FVKESK. This CDR3 has 14 amino acids. V gave up 5 bases and J gave up 0 bases, with 11 bases separating them.

This clonotype came up a few times. DNA of the CDR3: TGCGCCAGCAGTGATCTACAGAGAGCCAAAAACATTCAGTACTTC. It is translated as CASSDLQRAKNIQYF. The J gene is TRBJ2-4, the V gene TRBV10-2; D not certain. The V end lost 3 bases, the J end lost 0 bases, and 9 bases lay between the germline ends. The CDR3 spans 15 residues. Germline V gene sequence: CDR1 WSHSY, CDR2 SAAADI.

There are a few counts of this clonotype. V usage is TRBV29-1 and J usage is TRBJ1-5, with 8 bases aligning to TRBD1. CDR3 length equals 13 residues. From germline, CDR1 is SQVTM and CDR2 ANQGSEA. V shed 4 bases and J 5 bases; nucleotides not matched to a gene: 4. CDR3 in amino acids: CSVVDRDYQPQHF. DNA of the CDR3: TGCAGCGTTGTGGACAGGGACTATCAGCCCCAGCATTTT.

This chain links TRBV9 with TRBJ1-1; the D is unclear. Trimming left V 3 bases short and J 4 bases short, with 16 bases between. Germline V gene lookup returns CDR1 SGDLS and CDR2 YYNGEE. The CDR3 runs to 15 residues. The chain's CDR3 is CASSEDPGWGTEAFF. The CDR3 DNA reads as TGTGCCAGCAGCGAAGACCCGGGATGGGGCACTGAAGCTTTCTTT.

About this clonotype: Relative to the germline gene, one junction end is altered; a read error may explain this. The V and J genes are TRBV5-1 and TRBJ1-4; D unresolved. The CDR3 spans 14 residues. In germline, CDR1 is SGHRS, CDR2 YFSETQ. CDR3 loop: CASILNGVQEKLFF. The CDR3 DNA reads as TGCGCCAGCATCTTGAACGGGGTACAGGAAAAACTGTTTTTT.

This clonotype was seen more than once but under ten times. This chain uses TRBV7-4 with TRBJ2-1; D is undetermined. The CDR3 runs to 14 residues. Trimming took off 3 bases at V and 5 bases at J, with 11 bases between the two ends. Germline CDR1 and CDR2: SGHVT and SQSDAQ. The CDR3 protein is CASSLAWLDNEQFF. CDR3 nucleotide sequence: TGTGCCAGCAGCTTGGCGTGGTTAGACAATGAGCAGTTCTTC.

This clonotype has just a few counts. V gene TRBV15 combines with J gene TRBJ2-1, with D tentatively TRBD1 (6 bases). The CDR3 has 16 amino acids. The germline V gene encodes CDR1 LNHNV and CDR2 YYDKDF (reference sequence). V lost 0 bases and J 1 base, leaving 10 bases between the germline ends. The CDR3 sequence: CATSRDLTGSYNEQFF. CDR3 bases: TGTGCCACCAGCAGAGATCTAACAGGGTCCTACAATGAGCAGTTCTTC.

This clonotype was counted a few times. The chain uses TRBV20-1 and TRBJ1-1; D is undetermined. Germline V CDR1 and CDR2: DFQATT, SNEGSKA (reference sequence). The CDR3 spans 13 residues. V lost 4 bases, J lost 2 bases, and 11 bases lay in between. The CDR3: CSAIFRLNTEAFF. As DNA, the CDR3 is TGCAGTGCTATTTTCAGACTAAACACTGAAGCTTTCTTT.